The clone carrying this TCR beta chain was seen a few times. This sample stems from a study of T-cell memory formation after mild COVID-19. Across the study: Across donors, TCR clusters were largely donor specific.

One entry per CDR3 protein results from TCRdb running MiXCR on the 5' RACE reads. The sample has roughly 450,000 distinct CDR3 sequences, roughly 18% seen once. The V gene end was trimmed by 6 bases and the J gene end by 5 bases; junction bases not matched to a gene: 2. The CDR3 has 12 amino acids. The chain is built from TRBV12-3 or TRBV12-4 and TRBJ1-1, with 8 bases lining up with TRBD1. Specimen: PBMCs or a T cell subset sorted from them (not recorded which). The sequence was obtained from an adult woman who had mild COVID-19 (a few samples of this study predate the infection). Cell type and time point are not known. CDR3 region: CASRTGVTEAFF. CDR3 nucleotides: TGTGCCAGCAGGACAGGGGTAACTGAAGCTTTCTTT.